Included here is one TCR beta chain sequence, with context. Its antigen is currently unknown. The record originates from a study of CD8 T cells in ankylosing spondylitis. Whole-study findings and limits: It appeared that ankylosing spondylitis blood was characterized by a TCR beta motif of seven or eight highly homologous variants. There was reportedly significant enrichment of clones that were disease-linked in matched ankylosing spondylitis synovial fluid.

Trimming stripped 3 bases from V and 2 bases from J, with 23 bases between. Germline V lookup: CDR1 SNHLY, CDR2 FYNNEI. The CDR3 has 18 residues. Libraries for TCR beta were made by quantitative 5'-RACE with molecular barcodes. TCRdb reanalysed the 5' RACE reads using MiXCR and keeps one entry per CDR3 protein. The data hold a few hundred thousand distinct CDR3 sequences, with around 20% observed a single time. The material sequenced was blood, either unsorted or a sorted T cell fraction (not recorded which). The chain joins TRBV2 to TRBJ2-7; D tentatively reads TRBD1 or TRBD2 (5 bases each). The sequence was obtained from a male donor with ankylosing spondylitis. The CDR3 DNA reads as TGTGCCAGCAGTGATGACGGGGTGCCGGGGCGGGTAACCTACGAGCAGTACTTC. It codes for CASSDDGVPGRVTYEQYF.